The 21 T cell receptor beta chains below all came from one sample that was sequenced in a study of cytomegalovirus exposure and HLA in healthy donors. PCR used 60 Vbeta primers and 13 Jbeta primers. TCRdb's copy holds only in-frame clones and misses some; the assay was immunoSEQ multiplex PCR. Seen here are 100,000 to 150,000 clones, roughly 74% observed once, and the top ten hold around 7%. Sequences were obtained from PBMCs. The receptor source for this set is a man aged 40-55 years in good health and CMV-seropositive.

This clone occurred a few times. The chain combines TRBV15 with TRBJ2-1; 9 nucleotides align to TRBD2. The CDR3 spans 14 residues. Per germline, CDR1 LNHNV and CDR2 YYDKDF (reference sequence). Trimming cost V 5 bases and J 6 bases; bases outside gene matches: 5. CDR3 bases: TGTGCCACCAGCTCTAGCGGGGCCACCAATGAGCAGTTCTTC. Translating gives CATSSSGATNEQFF.

J is TRBJ1-5 and V is TRBV15, with D unresolved. Trimming took off 0 bases at V and 4 bases at J, with 4 bases between the two ends. Germline loops: CDR1 LNHNV, CDR2 YYDKDF (reference sequence). CDR3 size: 13 residues. CDR3 residues: CATSRDGNQPQHF. The CDR3 bases are TGTGCCACCAGCAGAGACGGGAATCAGCCCCAGCATTTT.

The rearrangement joins TRBV28 to TRBJ2-1; TRBD1 matches at 9 bases. CDR1 is MDHEN and CDR2 is SYDVKM in the germline V gene. CDR3 length: 15 amino acids. Unmatched junction bases numbered 2, after V lost 5 bases and J lost 0 bases. As DNA, the CDR3 is TGTGCCAGCAGTACGGACAGGGGCTCCTACAATGAGCAGTTCTTC. This translates into CASSTDRGSYNEQFF.

The rearrangement uses TRBV5-1 and TRBJ2-7, with a tentative D call TRBD1 (5 bases). The V and J ends lost 1 base and 2 bases respectively, with 7 bases between them. Germline loops: CDR1 SGHRS, CDR2 YFSETQ. This CDR3 has 13 residues. The CDR3 region is CASSLQGTYEQYF. CDR3 bases: TGCGCCAGCAGCTTGCAGGGTACCTACGAGCAGTACTTC.

The chain links TRBV28 to TRBJ1-2; tentative D call: TRBD1 (6 bases). Germline CDR1 reads MDHEN; CDR2 reads SYDVKM. V gave up 6 bases and J gave up 6 bases, with 14 bases separating them. The CDR3 contains 13 residues. The CDR3 nucleotides are TGTGCCAGCAGCGTAACAGGGAAGGATGGCTACACCTTC. Protein: CASSVTGKDGYTF.

V gene TRBV2 combines with J gene TRBJ2-5; 11 bases map to TRBD1. This CDR3 comprises 17 residues. V shed 6 bases, J shed 5 bases, and the junction held 14 bases outside the gene matches. Germline V CDR1 and CDR2: SNHLY, FYNNEI. Here the CDR3 DNA reads TGTGCCAGCAGCCTACTCACGACCGGGACAGGGGGTGAGACCCAGTACTTC. This codes for CASSLLTTGTGGETQYF.

This chain joins TRBV25-1 and TRBJ2-2; possible D gene TRBD1, 5 bases. Looked up from germline, CDR1 is MGHDK and CDR2 is SYGVNS. The CDR3 consists of 16 residues. V was shortened by 5 bases and J by 2 bases, with 15 bases between the two germline ends. In nucleotides, the CDR3 is TGTGCCAGCAGTACATCCAGGACACTAAACACCGGGGAGCTGTTTTTT. Translated, it gives CASSTSRTLNTGELFF.

V and J are TRBV2 and TRBJ2-1, with 9 bases lining up with TRBD1. CDR1 and CDR2 from the germline V gene are SNHLY and FYNNEI. The V and J ends lost 6 bases and 5 bases, in that order; junction bases with no gene match: 5. The CDR3 contains 14 residues. CDR3 protein: CASSLQGANNEQFF. CDR3 nucleotides: TGTGCCAGCAGCTTACAGGGGGCGAACAATGAGCAGTTCTTC.

J is TRBJ2-7 and V is TRBV28; D unresolved. The CDR3 is made up of 13 amino acids. The V and J ends lost 4 bases and 3 bases respectively, with 10 bases between them. Looked up from germline, CDR1 is MDHEN and CDR2 is SYDVKM. This chain's CDR3 is CASSSFPGYEQYF. As DNA, the CDR3 is TGTGCCAGCAGTTCCTTTCCGGGCTACGAGCAGTACTTC.

This chain joins TRBV15 and TRBJ1-1, with TRBD1 as a possible D gene (5 bases). Germline V gene data show CDR1 as LNHNV and CDR2 as YYDKDF (reference sequence). With 6 bases removed from V and 6 bases from J, the gap between germline ends came to 20 bases. The CDR3 runs 15 residues. The CDR3 bases are TGTGCCACCAGGGAAGAGAATAGGGGTCGATCTGAAGCTTTCTTT. Translation gives CATREENRGRSEAFF.

The chain employs TRBV19 and TRBJ2-2, with 9 bases aligning to TRBD1. This CDR3 comprises 16 residues. Trimming cost V 7 bases and J 3 bases; bases outside gene matches: 9. Looked up from germline, CDR1 is LNHDA and CDR2 is SQIVND (reference sequence). CDR3 bases: TGTGCCAGTAACATAGGGGGGACAGGGCACACCGGGGAGCTGTTTTTT. It translates to CASNIGGTGHTGELFF. Based on the CDR3 plus reference TRBV19 and TRBJ2-2, the full variable domain is DGGITQSPKYLFRKEGQNVTLSCEQNLNHDAMYWYRQDPGQGLRLIYYSQIVNDFQKGDIAEGYSVSREKKESFPLTVTSAQKNPTAFYLCASNIGGTGHTGELFFGEGSRLTVL.

The chain joins TRBV5-1 to TRBJ2-3; TRBD1 matches 10 bases. V lost 3 bases to trimming and J lost 3 bases; unmatched junction nucleotides: 10. The germline V gene has CDR1 SGHRS and CDR2 YFSETQ. The CDR3 is 17 residues long. CDR3 sequence (DNA): TGCGCCAGCAGCTCGGTGACAGGGGGCGAGGGTACAGATACGCAGTATTTT. This sequence encodes CASSSVTGGEGTDTQYF.

J is TRBJ1-5 and V is TRBV27, with 10 bases matching TRBD1. The CDR3 has 15 residues. CDR1 MNHEY and CDR2 SMNVEV come from the germline V gene (reference sequence). Germline trimming cut 5 bases from V and 7 bases from J; bases unmatched to any gene: 8. The CDR3 DNA reads as TGTGCCAGCAGTAGCATCGGGACAGGGGTACAGCCCCAGCATTTT. This codes for CASSSIGTGVQPQHF.

The chain uses TRBV27 and TRBJ1-2, with 7 bases lining up with TRBD1. Germline CDR1 and CDR2: MNHEY and SMNVEV (reference sequence). The CDR3 covers 16 residues. The J segment lost 0 bases and the V segment lost 5 bases, leaving 9 bases of the junction unmatched. DNA of the CDR3: TGTGCCAGCAGTCCTACTAGGGGACAGCCTAACTATGGCTACACCTTC. Encoded protein: CASSPTRGQPNYGYTF.

This clone appeared once. The V and J genes are TRBV9 and TRBJ2-2; possibly TRBD2 for D (6 bases). The CDR3 has 16 residues. Between the trimmed V and J ends, which lost 4 bases and 2 bases, there was a span of 15 bases. Germline loops: CDR1 SGDLS, CDR2 YYNGEE. The DNA for the CDR3 is TGTGCCAGCAGCTCCCGGTGGGGGGTAAACACCGGGGAGCTGTTTTTT. This translates into CASSSRWGVNTGELFF.

V and J are TRBV19 and TRBJ2-7, with 7 nucleotides matching TRBD2. The germline V gene has CDR1 LNHDA and CDR2 SQIVND (reference sequence). This CDR3 comprises 12 residues. The V and J ends lost 3 bases and 5 bases, in that order; junction bases with no gene match: 1. For the CDR3, the DNA is TGTGCCAGTAGTATGGCGGGGGACGAGCAGTACTTC. Translating gives CASSMAGDEQYF.

The chain couples TRBV5-1 to TRBJ2-7; 8 nucleotides agree with TRBD1. From germline, CDR1 is SGHRS and CDR2 YFSETQ. Losses at the gene ends were 2 bases for V and 3 bases for J; bases not matched to a gene: 7. The CDR3 length is 15 residues. CDR3 bases: TGCGCCAGCAGCTTCGAGGCAGGGGGCTTCTACGAGCAGTACTTC. Encoded protein: CASSFEAGGFYEQYF. Variable domain in full (rest from reference TRBV5-1 and TRBJ2-7): KAGVTQTPRYLIKTRGQQVTLSCSPISGHRSVSWYQQTPGQGLQFLFEYFSETQRNKGNFPGRFSGRQFSNSRSEMNVSTLELGDSALYLCASSFEAGGFYEQYFGPGTRLTVT.

This clone has just a few counts. CDR3 protein: CASSLVGVTDTQYF. The CDR3 DNA sequence: TGCGCCAGCAGCTTGGTAGGGGTCACAGATACGCAGTATTTT. The chain recombines TRBV5-1 with TRBJ2-3, with TRBD1 as a possible D gene (5 bases). The CDR3 runs to 14 residues. The ends were cut back, 0 bases at V and 2 bases at J, with 7 bases in the middle. Germline V CDR1 and CDR2: SGHRS, YFSETQ.

The chain couples TRBV5-6 to TRBJ1-1; the D gene is possibly TRBD1 (6 bases). The CDR3 is 14 amino acids. Germline loops: CDR1 SGHDT, CDR2 YYEEEE. Trimming removed 2 bases at V and 5 bases at J, with 13 bases between. The CDR3 loop is CASSLGGEYTEAFF. CDR3 in DNA: TGTGCCAGCAGCTTAGGGGGAGAGTATACTGAAGCTTTCTTT.

In its sample, this clone was seen once. As DNA, the CDR3 is TGTGCCAGCAGCTTAGCTTCAGGACTAGCGGACGCCTACGAGCAGTACTTC. Residues: CASSLASGLADAYEQYF. The chain recombines TRBV7-8 with TRBJ2-7; 10 bases map to TRBD2. CDR3 length: 17 amino acids. CDR1 SGHVS and CDR2 FQNEAQ come from the germline V gene. Losses at the gene ends were 0 bases for V and 2 bases for J; bases not matched to a gene: 7. The whole variable domain, filled in from reference TRBV7-8 and TRBJ2-7, reads GAGVSQSPRYKVAKRGQDVALRCDPISGHVSLFWYQQALGQGPEFLTYFQNEAQLDKSGLPSDRFFAERPEGSVSTLKIQRTQQEDSAVYLCASSLASGLADAYEQYFGPGTRLTVT.

The J gene is TRBJ1-6, the V gene TRBV5-1; 9 nucleotides line up with TRBD1. The CDR3 has 14 amino acids. V shed 1 base, J shed 10 bases, and the junction held 3 bases outside the gene matches. The germline gives CDR1 SGHRS, CDR2 YFSETQ. This chain's CDR3 is CASSLRTGDSPLHF. DNA for the CDR3: TGCGCCAGCAGCTTGAGGACAGGGGACTCACCCCTCCACTTT.